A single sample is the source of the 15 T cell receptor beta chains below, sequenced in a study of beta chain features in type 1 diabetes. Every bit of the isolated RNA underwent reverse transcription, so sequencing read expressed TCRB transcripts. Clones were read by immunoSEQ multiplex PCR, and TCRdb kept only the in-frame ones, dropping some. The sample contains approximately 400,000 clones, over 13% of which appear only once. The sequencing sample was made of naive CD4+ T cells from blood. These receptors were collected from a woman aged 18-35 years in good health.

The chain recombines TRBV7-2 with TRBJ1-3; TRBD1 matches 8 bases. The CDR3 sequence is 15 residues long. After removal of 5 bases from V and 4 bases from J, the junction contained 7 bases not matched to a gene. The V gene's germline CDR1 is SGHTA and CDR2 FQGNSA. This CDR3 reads CASSPDRGRGNTIYF. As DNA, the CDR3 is TGTGCCAGCAGCCCAGACAGGGGCAGAGGAAACACCATATATTTT.

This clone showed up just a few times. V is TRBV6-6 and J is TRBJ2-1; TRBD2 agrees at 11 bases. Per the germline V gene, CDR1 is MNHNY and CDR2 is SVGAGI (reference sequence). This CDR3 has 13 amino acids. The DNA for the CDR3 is TGTGCGGGTACTAGCGGGAGCTACAATGAGCAGTTCTTC. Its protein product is CAGTSGSYNEQFF.

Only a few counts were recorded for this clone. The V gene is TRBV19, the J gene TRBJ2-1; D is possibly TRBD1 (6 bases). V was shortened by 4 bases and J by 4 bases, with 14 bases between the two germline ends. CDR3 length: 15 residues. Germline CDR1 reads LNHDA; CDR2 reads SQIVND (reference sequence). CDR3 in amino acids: CASSTMTGPYNEQFF. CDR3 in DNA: TGTGCCAGTAGTACCATGACAGGCCCGTACAATGAGCAGTTCTTC.

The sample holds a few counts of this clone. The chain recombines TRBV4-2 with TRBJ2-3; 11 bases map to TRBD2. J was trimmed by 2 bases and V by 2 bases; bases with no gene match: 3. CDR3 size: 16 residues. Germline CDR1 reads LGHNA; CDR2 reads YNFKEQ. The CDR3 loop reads CASSQMGLADTDTQYF. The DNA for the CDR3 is TGTGCCAGCAGCCAAATGGGACTAGCGGACACAGATACGCAGTATTTT.

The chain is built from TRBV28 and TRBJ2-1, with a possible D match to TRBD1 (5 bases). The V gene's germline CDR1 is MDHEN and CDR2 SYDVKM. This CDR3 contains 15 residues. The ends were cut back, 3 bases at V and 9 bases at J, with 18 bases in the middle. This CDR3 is CASSLQGTPKGEQFF. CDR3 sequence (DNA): TGTGCCAGCAGTTTGCAGGGTACACCAAAGGGTGAGCAGTTCTTC.

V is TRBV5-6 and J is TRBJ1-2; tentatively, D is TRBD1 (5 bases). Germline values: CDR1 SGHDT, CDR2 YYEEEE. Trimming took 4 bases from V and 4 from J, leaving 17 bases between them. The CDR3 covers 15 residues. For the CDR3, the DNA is TGTGCCAGCAGCCTATTACAGGTTACCGCCTATGGCTACACCTTC. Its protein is CASSLLQVTAYGYTF.

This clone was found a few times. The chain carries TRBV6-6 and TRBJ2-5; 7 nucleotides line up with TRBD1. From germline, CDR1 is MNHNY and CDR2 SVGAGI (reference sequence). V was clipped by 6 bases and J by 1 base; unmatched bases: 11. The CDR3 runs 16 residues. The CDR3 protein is CASSLQGTPSQETQYF. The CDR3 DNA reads TGTGCCAGCAGCCTACAGGGGACGCCATCCCAAGAGACCCAGTACTTC.

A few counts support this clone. CDR3 in DNA: TGTGCCAGCAGCTTAGGTCGAGGGTACGAGCAGTACTTC. It is translated as CASSLGRGYEQYF. The V and J genes are TRBV7-6 and TRBJ2-7; a weak D match, TRBD2 (5 bases). Germline V gene data show CDR1 as SGHVS and CDR2 as FNYEAQ. The CDR3 length is 13 residues. Trimming took off 1 base at V and 4 bases at J, with 8 bases between the two ends. The full variable domain, rest sourced from reference TRBV7-6 and TRBJ2-7, is GAGVSQSPRYKVTKRGQDVALRCDPISGHVSLYWYRQALGQGPEFLTYFNYEAQQDKSGLPNDRFSAERPEGSISTLTIQRTEQRDSAMYRCASSLGRGYEQYFGPGTRLTVT.

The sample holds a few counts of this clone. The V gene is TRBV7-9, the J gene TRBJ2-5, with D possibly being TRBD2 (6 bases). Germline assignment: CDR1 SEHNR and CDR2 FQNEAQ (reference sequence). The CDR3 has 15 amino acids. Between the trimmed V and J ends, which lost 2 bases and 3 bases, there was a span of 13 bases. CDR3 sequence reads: CASSLPYGSEETQYF. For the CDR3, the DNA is TGTGCCAGCAGCTTACCTTACGGGAGCGAAGAGACCCAGTACTTC. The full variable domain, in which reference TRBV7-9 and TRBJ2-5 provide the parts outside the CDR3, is DTGVSQNPRHKITKRGQNVTFRCDPISEHNRLYWYRQTLGQGPEFLTYFQNEAQLEKSRLLSDRFSAERPKGSFSTLEIQRTEQGDSAMYLCASSLPYGSEETQYFGPGTRLLVL.

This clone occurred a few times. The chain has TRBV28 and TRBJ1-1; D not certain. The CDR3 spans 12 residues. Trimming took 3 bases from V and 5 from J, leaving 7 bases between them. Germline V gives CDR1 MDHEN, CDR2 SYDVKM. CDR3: CASSLFGTEAFF. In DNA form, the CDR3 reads TGTGCCAGCAGTTTGTTCGGGACTGAAGCTTTCTTT.

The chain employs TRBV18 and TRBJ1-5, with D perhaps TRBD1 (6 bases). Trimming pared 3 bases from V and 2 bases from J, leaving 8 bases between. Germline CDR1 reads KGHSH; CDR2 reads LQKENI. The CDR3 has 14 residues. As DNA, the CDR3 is TGTGCCAGCTCACCTACAGGGCGCAATCAGCCCCAGCATTTT. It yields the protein CASSPTGRNQPQHF.

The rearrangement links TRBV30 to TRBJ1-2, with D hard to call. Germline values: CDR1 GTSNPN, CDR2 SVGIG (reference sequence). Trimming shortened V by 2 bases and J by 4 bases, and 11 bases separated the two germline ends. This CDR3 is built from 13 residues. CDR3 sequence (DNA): TGTGCCTGGAGTTGGAGGGAAGCCTATGGCTACACCTTC. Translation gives CAWSWREAYGYTF.

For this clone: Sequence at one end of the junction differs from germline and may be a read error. The CDR3 DNA is TGTGCCTGGAGTATGGGACAGGGGAACGCCGGGGAGCTGTTTTTT. Its protein is CAWSMGQGNAGELFF. The rearrangement uses TRBV30 and TRBJ2-2; 10 bases map to TRBD1. The CDR3 extends over 15 amino acids. Germline V gene lookup returns CDR1 GTSNPN and CDR2 SVGIG (reference sequence). Combining the CDR3 with reference TRBV30 and TRBJ2-2 gives the whole variable domain SQTIHQWPATLVQPVGSPLSLECTVEGTSNPNLYWYRQAAGRGLQLLFYSVGIGQISSEVPQNLSASRPQDRQFILSSKKLLLSDSGFYLCAWSMGQGNAGELFFGEGSRLTVL.

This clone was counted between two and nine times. The CDR3 loop reads CAWRGQGGDTQYF. Written as DNA, the CDR3 is TGTGCCTGGAGGGGACAGGGTGGAGATACGCAGTATTTT. V and J are TRBV30 and TRBJ2-3, with 9 bases lining up with TRBD1. The germline V gene encodes CDR1 GTSNPN and CDR2 SVGIG (reference sequence). The length of the CDR3 is 13 residues. V was clipped by 3 bases and J by 5 bases; unmatched bases: 3.

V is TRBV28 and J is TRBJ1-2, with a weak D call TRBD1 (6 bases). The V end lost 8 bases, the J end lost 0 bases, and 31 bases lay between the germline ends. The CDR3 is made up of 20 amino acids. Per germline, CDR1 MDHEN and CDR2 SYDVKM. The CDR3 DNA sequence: TGTGCCAGCCGATCTCAGGGAGAGGCCGCAGTCAGGGGCCCTAACTATGGCTACACCTTC. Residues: CASRSQGEAAVRGPNYGYTF.